This T cell receptor (beta chain) was obtained from a study of regulatory T cells in long-lasting Graves disease. This clonotype appeared many times. The germline V gene has CDR1 LGHDT and CDR2 YNNKEL (reference sequence). V lost 7 bases to trimming and J lost 8 bases, with 9 bases between them. The CDR3 runs to 11 residues. Researchers made TCR beta libraries by using iRepertoire HTBI primers and running Arm-PCR on CDR3 regions. One entry per CDR3 protein results from TCRdb running MiXCR on the multiplex PCR reads. Found here are about 470,000 distinct CDR3 sequences, under 15% of them singletons; the top ten hold 16%. The time point here: newly diagnosed GD, antithyroid drugs for less than 3 months. The authors made the TCR library using RNA they extracted from PBMCs. This sample was shared with a second study, whose subject was T cells in Graves' hyperthyroidism and ophthalmopathy.

The material was peripheral blood mononuclear cells (PBMCs), obtained at new diagnosis, from a patient treated with antithyroid drugs. The receptor's source is a young woman with Graves disease. The chain has TRBV3-1 and TRBJ2-1; weak D call: TRBD2 (5 bases). The CDR3 DNA sequence: TGTGCCAGCATCCGGGGAGATGAGCAGTTCTTC. Amino acid sequence: CASIRGDEQFF.